A selection of T cell receptor beta chains follows, all from one sample in a study of T-cell reconstitution after alpha-beta-depleted transplantation in children. TCRdb ran MiXCR on the PCR reads and lists one entry per CDR3 protein. The data show just over 350,000 distinct CDR3 sequences, roughly 14% seen once. The material was PBMCs, obtained from the stem cell graft. Source of these receptors: a human donor who donated a stem cell graft to a child with Fanconi anemia. Both conserved end residues are part of each CDR3. Fields, in order: J gene, V gene, clone size, D gene, CDR3 protein, CDR3 DNA. A D gene is named only where the DNA matches it firmly. The size of a clone is reported for some rows only, either as once, few or many, or as a class for expanded clones.

TRBJ1-5,TRBV6-5,NA,TRBD1,CASRASGGGSQPQHF,TGTGCCAGCAGGGCGTCAGGGGGCGGGAGTCAGCCCCAGCATTTT
TRBJ2-6,TRBV30,NA,TRBD1,CAWKFRDRAIAGANVLTF,TGTGCCTGGAAGTTCCGGGACAGGGCTATTGCTGGGGCCAACGTCCTGACTTTC
TRBJ2-1,TRBV5-1,NA,TRBD2,CASGSGTSGGNEQFF,TGCGCCAGTGGGAGCGGGACTAGCGGGGGTAATGAGCAGTTCTTC
TRBJ1-3,TRBV7-2,many,NA,CASSFRAGNTIYF,TGTGCCAGCAGCTTCAGAGCTGGAAACACCATATATTTT
TRBJ2-5,TRBV7-2,NA,TRBD2,CASSRRPSGAETQYF,TGTGCCAGCAGCCGACGTCCTAGCGGGGCTGAGACCCAGTACTTC
TRBJ2-7,TRBV18,NA,NA,CASSPDSGLLEQYF,TGTGCCAGCTCTCCGGACTCAGGGCTTCTCGAGCAGTACTTC
TRBJ2-2,TRBV29-1,NA,NA,CSVIEGGAGELFF,TGCAGCGTCATAGAAGGGGGAGCCGGGGAGCTGTTTTTT
TRBJ1-4,TRBV12-3/TRBV12-4,few,NA,CASSLGAGSGEKLFF,TGTGCCAGCAGTTTAGGTGCGGGCTCGGGTGAAAAACTGTTTTTT
TRBJ1-1,TRBV20-1,many,TRBD1,CSARDQLLDRGRPEAFF,TGCAGTGCTAGAGATCAATTACTGGACAGGGGGCGTCCTGAAGCTTTCTTT
TRBJ1-5,TRBV5-5,NA,TRBD1,CASSLDGDRRVNQPQHF,TGTGCCAGCAGCTTGGATGGGGACAGGCGAGTCAATCAGCCCCAGCATTTT
TRBJ2-3,TRBV6-1,NA,NA,CASKGTGLPYTDTQYF,TGTGCCAGCAAAGGAACCGGGCTTCCTTATACAGATACGCAGTATTTT
TRBJ1-1,TRBV4-2,medium-sized,NA,CASSPGRLTNTEAFF,TGTGCCAGCAGCCCCGGTCGGCTTACTAACACTGAAGCTTTCTTT
TRBJ1-6,TRBV5-1,NA,TRBD1,CASSFTDRDSPLHF,TGCGCCAGCAGCTTTACCGACAGGGATTCACCCCTCCACTTT
TRBJ2-1,TRBV12-3/TRBV12-4,many,NA,CASTLGAANNEQFF,TGTGCCAGCACCCTGGGGGCAGCCAACAATGAGCAGTTCTTC
TRBJ2-3,TRBV5-5,NA,NA,CASSLEISWDTQYF,TGTGCCAGCAGCTTGGAAATATCATGGGATACGCAGTATTTT
TRBJ2-1,TRBV12-3/TRBV12-4,many,TRBD2,CASAGLAAYNEQFF,TGTGCCAGCGCGGGACTAGCGGCCTACAATGAGCAGTTCTTC
TRBJ1-1,TRBV29-1,few,NA,CSGLKGTEAFF,TGCAGCGGCTTGAAAGGCACTGAAGCTTTCTTT
TRBJ2-1,TRBV7-2,NA,NA,CASRPYIGGAINEQFF,TGTGCCAGCAGGCCTTATATTGGGGGGGCTATCAATGAGCAGTTCTTC
TRBJ2-2,TRBV5-6,few,TRBD2,CASSLGGTSGYTGELFF,TGTGCCAGCAGCTTGGGGGGGACTAGCGGCTACACCGGGGAGCTGTTTTTT
TRBJ2-7,TRBV3-1,many,NA,CASSQASGYEQYF,TGCGCCAGCAGCCAGGCCAGTGGCTACGAGCAGTACTTC
TRBJ2-4,TRBV4-3,many,NA,CASSQEGDIQYF,TGCGCCAGCAGCCAAGAGGGGGACATTCAGTACTTC
TRBJ2-1,TRBV6-1,many,NA,CASLQLRGGEQFF,TGTGCCAGTCTACAGCTCCGGGGCGGTGAGCAGTTCTTC
TRBJ2-1,TRBV25-1,many,NA,CASSETARPNEQFF,TGTGCCAGCAGTGAAACGGCAAGGCCCAATGAGCAGTTCTTC
TRBJ1-5,TRBV7-8,NA,NA,CASSLGEQPQHF,TGTGCCAGCAGCTTAGGGGAGCAGCCCCAGCATTTT
TRBJ1-2,TRBV29-1,NA,NA,CSVRDGLNYGYTF,TGCAGCGTTCGGGACGGGCTCAACTATGGCTACACCTTC
TRBJ1-1,TRBV9,few,NA,CASSVDGGTYTEAFF,TGTGCCAGCAGCGTAGATGGCGGCACCTACACTGAAGCTTTCTTT
TRBJ2-7,TRBV30,many,NA,CAWSVRGYEQYF,TGTGCCTGGAGTGTACGGGGGTACGAGCAGTACTTC
TRBJ1-2,TRBV9,NA,NA,CASSVDLGGYTF,TGTGCCAGCAGCGTTGACCTAGGTGGCTACACCTTC
TRBJ1-1,TRBV4-3,NA,NA,CASSQDKTNTEAFF,TGCGCCAGCAGCCAAGATAAAACGAACACTGAAGCTTTCTTT
TRBJ2-2,TRBV18,few,NA,CASSPPRTGELFF,TGTGCCAGCTCACCACCTCGGACTGGGGAGCTGTTTTTT
TRBJ1-4,TRBV7-8,many,NA,CASSLVLGDHEKLFF,TGTGCCAGCAGCTTAGTATTGGGAGACCATGAAAAACTGTTTTTT
TRBJ1-2,TRBV5-5,few,TRBD1,CASSSSGSGGWYGYTF,TGTGCCAGCAGCTCGTCCGGGTCAGGGGGATGGTATGGCTACACCTTC
TRBJ2-7,TRBV5-6,NA,NA,CASSLGPPSYTTNSYEQYF,TGTGCCAGCAGCTTGGGGCCCCCATCCTACACCACTAACTCCTACGAGCAGTACTTC
TRBJ1-5,TRBV28,few,NA,CASSLLSYSNQPQHF,TGTGCCAGCAGTTTGCTCTCCTATAGCAATCAGCCCCAGCATTTT
TRBJ2-1,TRBV29-1,NA,NA,CSVVSRGYEQFF,TGCAGCGTTGTTTCCCGGGGGTATGAGCAGTTCTTC
TRBJ1-1,TRBV5-1,few,NA,CASSLVIGGDTEAFF,TGCGCCAGCAGCTTGGTAATAGGGGGGGACACTGAAGCTTTCTTT
TRBJ2-2,TRBV7-9,NA,TRBD1,CASSNWDRAATGELFF,TGTGCCAGCAGCAACTGGGACAGAGCCGCCACCGGGGAGCTGTTTTTT
TRBJ1-5,TRBV29-1,few,NA,CSVAVRGRQPQHF,TGCAGCGTTGCTGTCAGGGGTCGACAGCCCCAGCATTTT
TRBJ2-1,TRBV4-3,many,NA,CASSQDGGLGEQFF,TGCGCCAGCAGCCAAGATGGGGGGTTGGGAGAGCAGTTCTTC
TRBJ2-1,TRBV20-1,many,TRBD2,CSATGLAQGNEQFF,TGCAGTGCTACCGGACTAGCTCAAGGCAATGAGCAGTTCTTC
TRBJ2-2,TRBV4-3,NA,TRBD2,CASSPSRLAGGHTGELFF,TGCGCCAGCAGCCCCTCCCGACTAGCGGGGGGGCACACCGGGGAGCTGTTTTTT
TRBJ2-1,TRBV29-1,few,NA,CSASATRGALSEQFF,TGCAGCGCTTCCGCGACCAGGGGCGCCCTGAGTGAGCAGTTCTTC
TRBJ2-2,TRBV11-2,many,NA,CASSFQGDTGELFF,TGTGCCAGCAGCTTTCAAGGGGACACCGGGGAGCTGTTTTTT
TRBJ2-3,TRBV24-1,NA,NA,CATSDPMTDTQYF,TGTGCCACCAGTGACCCGATGACAGATACGCAGTATTTT
TRBJ1-1,TRBV5-6,few,NA,CASSLVSGTEAFF,TGTGCCAGCAGCTTGGTCTCGGGTACTGAAGCTTTCTTT
TRBJ2-1,TRBV4-3,many,NA,CASSQDGRDEQFF,TGCGCCAGCAGCCAAGACGGCCGTGATGAGCAGTTCTTC
TRBJ2-3,TRBV2,NA,NA,CASKPQPSTDTQYF,TGTGCCAGCAAGCCGCAACCAAGCACAGATACGCAGTATTTT
TRBJ1-5,TRBV27,NA,TRBD1,CASSQDRGDDLGNQPQHF,TGTGCCAGCAGCCAGGACAGGGGCGACGATTTAGGCAATCAGCCCCAGCATTTT
TRBJ1-1,TRBV4-2,NA,NA,CASSHFGAGAEAFF,TGTGCCAGCAGCCATTTTGGGGCAGGGGCTGAAGCTTTCTTT
TRBJ1-2,TRBV29-1,NA,NA,CSVTGSDGYTF,TGCAGCGTGACAGGATCCGATGGCTACACCTTC
TRBJ1-6,TRBV3-1,many,NA,CASSRTDSDNSPLHF,TGTGCCAGCAGCCGAACGGACAGCGACAATTCACCCCTCCACTTT
TRBJ1-4,TRBV3-1,few,NA,CASSQRNNEKLFF,TGTGCCAGCAGCCAACGAAACAATGAAAAACTGTTTTTT
TRBJ2-1,TRBV28,NA,NA,CASSFEKAFSIEQFF,TGTGCCAGCAGTTTCGAGAAAGCGTTCTCGATTGAGCAGTTCTTC
TRBJ2-3,TRBV5-1,few,TRBD1,CASSLQGLDTDTQYF,TGCGCCAGCAGCTTACAGGGGTTGGACACAGATACGCAGTATTTT